This TCR beta chain comes out of a study of identical twins. Findings and caveats of the study: The presence of invariant MAIT and iNKT cells could partly confound analyses of zero-insertion sequences.

Germline CDR1 and CDR2: MNHNY and SVGAGI (reference sequence). V lost 7 bases and J 8 bases, leaving 12 bases between the germline ends. The CDR3 has 13 amino acids. Unique molecular identifiers were present on cDNA, and template switching added a universal primer site. Each CDR3 protein gets one entry after TCRdb re-called the 5' RACE reads with MiXCR. The sample holds 500,000 to 600,000 distinct CDR3 sequences, 20% to 25% seen once. This clonotype occurred a few times. Its specificity is unknown. The data were also submitted as part of a second study, on T cells expressing NK-cell markers. Turning to that study: Sorted CD3+CD56+NKG2C+, CD3+CD56+NKG2C- and CD3+CD56-NKG2C+ T-cell subsets were beta-chain profiled.

This TCR came from a woman aged 18-29 years in good health. Sequencing used CD4+ T cells sorted from blood. The J gene is TRBJ1-6, the V gene TRBV6-6, with a tentative D call TRBD1 (5 bases). Here the CDR3 DNA reads TGTGCCAGCACCCCCGACAGACATTCACCCCTCCACTTT. Amino acids: CASTPDRHSPLHF.